Shown below are 32 T cell receptor beta chains from a single sample sequenced in a study of beta chain features in type 1 diabetes. Points from the study as a whole: Shorter TCRB CDR3s, moderately but significantly so, were found in Type 1 diabetes patients in all four CD4+ subsets.

Expressed TCRB transcripts were sequenced after all isolated RNA was converted to cDNA. Only in-frame clones appear in the TCRdb table, and some are missing; sequencing was by immunoSEQ multiplex PCR. The table has fewer than 350,000 clones, over 14% seen once; the top ten hold roughly 0.015%. No antigen has been assigned to these receptors. The sequencing input was naive CD4+ T cells from blood. Source of these receptors: a man between 18 and 35 years old with type 1 diabetes.

This clone has just a few counts. The rearrangement uses TRBV5-4 and TRBJ1-2; no clear D. Trimming took 2 bases from V and 0 from J, leaving 5 bases between them. The CDR3 is made up of 13 amino acids. CDR1 and CDR2 (germline): SGHNT, YYREEE (reference sequence). The CDR3 reads CASSFSSNYGYTF. The CDR3 region has the DNA TGTGCCAGCAGCTTTTCGTCTAACTATGGCTACACCTTC.

This clone has only a few counts. V and J are TRBV6-4 and TRBJ2-2; TRBD2 agrees at 8 bases. Losses at the gene ends were 7 bases for V and 6 bases for J; bases not matched to a gene: 7. Germline values: CDR1 MRHNA, CDR2 SNTAGT. This CDR3 is built from 14 residues. The CDR3 nucleotides are TGTGCCAGCATGGGGAGCGGGAGCTCCGGGGAGCTGTTTTTT. This encodes CASMGSGSSGELFF.

This clone occurred a few times. This chain links TRBV9 with TRBJ2-3; D unresolved. V lost 1 base and J lost 0, with 9 bases in between. Looked up from germline, CDR1 is SGDLS and CDR2 is YYNGEE. The CDR3 spans 15 residues. The DNA for the CDR3 is TGTGCCAGCAGCGTATACATCTCCAGCACAGATACGCAGTATTTT. It encodes CASSVYISSTDTQYF.

The chain combines TRBV6-5 with TRBJ2-5; tentative D call: TRBD1 (5 bases). The CDR3 length is 13 residues. Per the germline V gene, CDR1 is MNHEY and CDR2 is SVGAGI. Trimming removed 6 bases at V and 4 bases at J, with 12 bases between. CDR3 nucleotides: TGTGCCAGCAGCTTTGGGGCCGGAGAGACCCAGTACTTC. As protein: CASSFGAGETQYF.

The chain recombines TRBV30 with TRBJ1-2, with D hard to call. Germline loops: CDR1 GTSNPN, CDR2 SVGIG (reference sequence). Trimming cost V 4 bases and J 6 bases, with 15 bases left between them. CDR3 length: 13 residues. As DNA, the CDR3 is TGTGCCTGGACCCTACGGAGGCAGCATGGCTACACCTTC. Translated: CAWTLRRQHGYTF.

Only a few counts were recorded for this clone. The chain is built from TRBV10-3 and TRBJ2-7; possibly TRBD1 for D (5 bases). The CDR3 consists of 14 residues. Germline CDR1 is ENHRY and CDR2 is SYGVKD. V lost 3 bases and J lost 2, with 11 bases in between. The CDR3 region is CAISEPGPTYEQYF. CDR3 DNA: TGTGCCATCAGTGAACCAGGGCCGACCTACGAGCAGTACTTC.

The sample holds a few counts of this clone. The V call is TRBV9, the J call TRBJ2-5, with 7 bases identical to TRBD1. This CDR3 is 15 amino acids long. V trimming: 4 bases; J trimming: 5 bases; junction bases outside the gene matches: 11. In germline, CDR1 is SGDLS, CDR2 YYNGEE. CDR3 DNA sequence: TGTGCCAGCAGCCCTACCGGACAGGTCTTGGAGACCCAGTACTTC. This encodes CASSPTGQVLETQYF.

The chain combines TRBV11-2 with TRBJ2-1; 10 nucleotides line up with TRBD2. With V trimmed by 3 bases and J by 6 bases, 5 bases remained unmatched. The CDR3 extends over 15 amino acids. Germline V CDR1 and CDR2: SGHAT, FQNNGV. The CDR3 coding sequence is TGTGCCAGCAGCTTGGGGCTAGCGGGGGTCAATGAGCAGTTCTTC. This encodes CASSLGLAGVNEQFF. The whole variable domain, remainder taken from reference TRBV11-2 and TRBJ2-1, is EAGVAQSPRYKIIEKRQSVAFWCNPISGHATLYWYQQILGQGPKLLIQFQNNGVVDDSQLPKDRFSAERLKGVDSTLKIQPAKLEDSAVYLCASSLGLAGVNEQFFGPGTRLTVL.

The V gene is TRBV28, the J gene TRBJ2-7, with 7 bases fitting TRBD1. The CDR3 runs 16 residues. Germline V gene data show CDR1 as MDHEN and CDR2 as SYDVKM. J lost 5 bases, V lost 5 bases, and 15 bases had no gene match. In DNA, the CDR3 is TGTGCCAGCAGTCACGGGGACAGTCAGGGCCAGGACGAGCAGTACTTC. Its protein product is CASSHGDSQGQDEQYF.

The gene calls are TRBV21-1 and TRBJ2-7; the table assigns TRBD1, which was not confirmed against the DNA. TRBV21-1 is marked as a pseudogene. The CDR3 runs to 14 residues. The CDR3 is CASSVGHSALEQYF. The CDR3 DNA reads TGTGCCAGCAGCGTGGGACATTCGGCTCTTGAGCAGTACTTC.

V usage is TRBV5-4 and J usage is TRBJ1-1; D is perhaps TRBD1 (5 bases). Germline V CDR1 and CDR2: SGHNT, YYREEE (reference sequence). With 6 bases removed from V and 1 base from J, the gap between germline ends came to 16 bases. This CDR3 comprises 15 residues. The CDR3 loop is CASTPLTEKNTEAFF. The DNA of the CDR3 is TGTGCCAGCACCCCCTTGACAGAGAAGAACACTGAAGCTTTCTTT.

This clone was counted between two and nine times. J is TRBJ2-1 and V is TRBV12-5, with 8 positions matching TRBD2. The germline CDR1 and CDR2 sequences are LGHNT and FRNRAP. This CDR3 is built from 15 residues. Losses at the gene ends were 4 bases for V and 4 bases for J; bases not matched to a gene: 6. The CDR3: CASGSVAGGYNEQFF. CDR3 nucleotide sequence: TGTGCTAGTGGTTCCGTCGCGGGAGGATACAATGAGCAGTTCTTC.

The chain has TRBV29-1 and TRBJ2-5, with D unresolved. V was cut by 3 bases and J by 2 bases, with 7 bases left in between. Germline CDR1 reads SQVTM; CDR2 reads ANQGSEA. CDR3 length: 12 residues. Written as DNA, the CDR3 is TGCAGCGTTGAGCAACAACAAGAGACCCAGTACTTC. The encoded protein is CSVEQQQETQYF.

The V and J genes are TRBV15 and TRBJ1-2; TRBD1 agrees at 9 bases. Per the germline V gene, CDR1 is LNHNV and CDR2 is YYDKDF (reference sequence). V lost 1 base to trimming and J lost 4 bases; unmatched junction nucleotides: 1. The CDR3 is made up of 14 amino acids. CDR3 sequence (DNA): TGTGCCACCAGCAGAGGGGACAGGGTCTATGGCTACACCTTC. Amino acid sequence: CATSRGDRVYGYTF.

The CDR3 region has the DNA TGTGCCAGCAGCCGACGCGAGACTAGCGGGAGGGCCTATGGTGAGCAGTTCTTC. Protein product: CASSRRETSGRAYGEQFF. The rearrangement links TRBV7-9 to TRBJ2-1; 14 bases fit TRBD2. J lost 9 bases, V lost 5 bases, and 15 bases had no gene match. The CDR3 has 18 amino acids. The germline V gene encodes CDR1 SEHNR and CDR2 FQNEAQ (reference sequence).

The sample holds a few counts of this clone. This chain connects TRBV25-1 to TRBJ1-2, with D possibly matching TRBD1 (5 bases). This CDR3 has 16 amino acids. CDR1 and CDR2 from the germline V gene are MGHDK and SYGVNS. V dropped 0 bases and J dropped 3 bases, with 14 bases sitting between them. The CDR3 region is CASSEYVGGFDYGYTF. DNA for the CDR3: TGTGCCAGCAGTGAATATGTCGGGGGATTTGACTATGGCTACACCTTC.

This clone was seen more than once but under ten times. The genes are TRBV7-2 and TRBJ2-1, with 15 bases aligning to TRBD2. The length of the CDR3 is 15 residues. V shed 3 bases, J shed 9 bases, and the junction held 3 bases outside the gene matches. Germline V gives CDR1 SGHTA, CDR2 FQGNSA. CDR3 bases: TGTGCCAGCAGCTTTCCGGGACTAGCGGGGGGTGAGCAGTTCTTC. This gives the protein CASSFPGLAGGEQFF.

V and J are TRBV9 and TRBJ1-6, with D possibly TRBD1 on 6 matching bases. Trimming stripped 4 bases from V and 5 bases from J, with 10 bases between. CDR1 is SGDLS, CDR2 YYNGEE, per germline. The CDR3 loop spans 14 amino acids. CDR3 sequence reads: CASSMTGDNSPLHF. The DNA of the CDR3 is TGTGCCAGCAGCATGACAGGAGATAATTCACCCCTCCACTTT.

The chain employs TRBV9 and TRBJ2-7; the match to TRBD1 covers 7 bases. The CDR3 consists of 14 residues. The V gene's germline CDR1 is SGDLS and CDR2 YYNGEE. V trimming: 3 bases; J trimming: 2 bases; junction bases outside the gene matches: 5. CDR3 amino acids: CASSATGVPYEQYF. The CDR3 DNA follows: TGTGCCAGCAGCGCAACAGGGGTTCCCTACGAGCAGTACTTC.

This clone was picked up a small number of times. This chain joins TRBV7-2 and TRBJ2-1; perhaps TRBD2 as D (5 bases). The V end was cut by 11 bases, the J end by 0 bases, with 11 bases between. In germline, CDR1 is SGHTA, CDR2 FQGNSA. This CDR3 comprises 13 residues. Here the CDR3 reads CAARGSSYNEQFF. CDR3 coding DNA: TGTGCCGCGCGAGGGAGCTCCTACAATGAGCAGTTCTTC.

J is TRBJ2-3 and V is TRBV13; TRBD2 aligns across 10 bases. CDR1 and CDR2 from the germline V gene are PRHDT and FYEKMQ (reference sequence). With 1 base clipped from V and 0 bases from J, the junction kept 1 base outside the gene matches. The CDR3 is 16 residues long. For the CDR3, the DNA is TGTGCCAGCAGCTTAGCTAGCGGGAGAAGCACAGATACGCAGTATTTT. This translates into CASSLASGRSTDTQYF.

This clone was seen a few times. The V call is TRBV7-2, the J call TRBJ2-5; TRBD1 matches 7 bases. The V segment lost 10 bases and the J segment 3 bases; nucleotides outside the gene matches: 8. The length of the CDR3 is 13 residues. The V gene's germline CDR1 is SGHTA and CDR2 FQGNSA. For the CDR3, the DNA is TGTGCCACAACCGCGGACAGGAAAGAGACCCAGTACTTC. It is translated as CATTADRKETQYF. Full variable domain (remainder filled in from reference TRBV7-2 and TRBJ2-5): GAGVSQSPSNKVTEKGKDVELRCDPISGHTALYWYRQSLGQGLEFLIYFQGNSAPDKSGLPSDRFSAERTGGSVSTLTIQRTQQEDSAVYLCATTADRKETQYFGPGTRLLVL.

The V gene is TRBV5-4, the J gene TRBJ1-2; maybe TRBD1 (5 bases). V shed 3 bases and J shed 4 bases, with 16 bases lying between them. Germline CDR1 and CDR2: SGHNT and YYREEE (reference sequence). This CDR3 contains 15 residues. The CDR3 sequence is CASSSFRERVYGYTF. The CDR3 DNA sequence: TGTGCCAGCAGCTCCTTCAGGGAACGGGTCTATGGCTACACCTTC.

This clone was seen only a few times. CDR3 amino acids: CASSANGFRGRRDTQYF. Here the CDR3 DNA reads TGTGCCAGCAGCGCCAACGGGTTTCGAGGCCGACGGGATACGCAGTATTTT. The chain uses TRBV9 and TRBJ2-3; no clear D. Looked up from germline, CDR1 is SGDLS and CDR2 is YYNGEE. V lost 3 bases, J lost 6 bases, and 23 bases lay in between. This CDR3 has 17 residues.

The V and J genes are TRBV6-6 and TRBJ2-5, with TRBD2 as a possible D gene (6 bases). The V end was cut by 6 bases, the J end by 2 bases, with 19 bases between. The CDR3 spans 16 residues. The germline V gene encodes CDR1 MNHNY and CDR2 SVGAGI (reference sequence). The CDR3, as DNA: TGTGCCAGCAGACCGGACTACGCTAAACCGCAAGAGACCCAGTACTTC. Translated, it gives CASRPDYAKPQETQYF.

This clone was seen a handful of times. The chain combines TRBV7-2 with TRBJ2-2; TRBD2 matches at 11 bases. Unmatched junction bases numbered 2, after V lost 2 bases and J lost 6 bases. The CDR3 is 15 residues long. Germline V gives CDR1 SGHTA, CDR2 FQGNSA. CDR3 nucleotides: TGTGCCAGCAGCTTACTACTAGCGGGGGCCGGGGAGCTGTTTTTT. Translated, it gives CASSLLLAGAGELFF.

This clone was detected only a few times. This chain joins TRBV11-2 and TRBJ2-4; D unresolved. Trimming took off 1 base at V and 3 bases at J, with 4 bases between the two ends. The CDR3 is 13 residues long. Germline V gene sequence: CDR1 SGHAT, CDR2 FQNNGV. CDR3 protein: CASSLVSKNIQYF. The CDR3 DNA reads TGTGCCAGCAGCTTAGTGAGCAAAAACATTCAGTACTTC.

The V and J genes are TRBV28 and TRBJ2-7, with D unresolved. Trimming cost V 6 bases and J 9 bases, with 9 bases left between them. This CDR3 region has 10 residues. Per the germline V gene, CDR1 is MDHEN and CDR2 is SYDVKM. The CDR3: CASSGNRQYF. The CDR3 coding sequence is TGTGCCAGCAGCGGTAATAGGCAGTACTTC.

This clone was counted between two and nine times. The chain couples TRBV28 to TRBJ1-1; tentative D call: TRBD1 (6 bases). This CDR3 region has 15 residues. Germline-derived CDR1 and CDR2 are MDHEN and SYDVKM. Between the trimmed V and J ends, which lost 0 bases and 1 base, there was a span of 9 bases. The CDR3, as DNA: TGTGCCAGCAGTTTATGGGAGACAGGGAACACTGAAGCTTTCTTT. It is translated as CASSLWETGNTEAFF.

The rearrangement joins TRBV10-3 to TRBJ2-2; 10 bases map to TRBD2. The CDR3 is 16 amino acids. The V gene's germline CDR1 is ENHRY and CDR2 SYGVKD. Unmatched junction bases numbered 7, after V lost 6 bases and J lost 3 bases. CDR3 sequence reads: CAIRTGLAEHTGELFF. The CDR3 DNA reads as TGTGCCATCAGAACAGGACTAGCGGAGCACACCGGGGAGCTGTTTTTT.

The CDR3 protein is CASLFGAGETDTQYF. The CDR3 nucleotides read TGTGCCAGCCTTTTCGGGGCAGGGGAAACAGATACGCAGTATTTT. The chain combines TRBV6-1 with TRBJ2-3, with D possibly matching TRBD1 (6 bases). Trimming removed 8 bases from V and 3 bases from J, with 18 bases in between. There are 15 residues in the CDR3. Germline V gene data show CDR1 as MNHNS and CDR2 as SASEGT.

This rearrangement joins TRBV28 to TRBJ2-7, with a possible D match to TRBD1 (6 bases). CDR3 length equals 15 residues. The ends were cut back, 2 bases at V and 5 bases at J, with 16 bases in the middle. CDR1 and CDR2 (germline): MDHEN, SYDVKM. The CDR3 region is CASSLAGARGDEQYF. The CDR3 DNA reads TGTGCCAGCAGTTTAGCAGGGGCCCGGGGCGACGAGCAGTACTTC.